A selection of T cell receptor beta chains follows, all from one sample in a study of shared clonotypes between healthy human individuals. Only in-frame clones appear in the TCRdb table, and some are missing; sequencing was by immunoSEQ multiplex PCR. This table has around 2,000,000 clones, about 95% appearing once. The specimen sequenced was naive CD8+ T cells sorted from blood. The origin of the receptors is a man in his late teens or twenties in good health. Each CDR3 is given with its conserved first and last residue. Each record gives: clone size, D gene, J gene, V gene, CDR3 protein, CDR3 DNA. The D gene is left open where the match is weak. Rows may omit the clone size; those that give it use once, few, many or a size class.

>.|.|TRBJ1-1|TRBV9
CASSVNLRQDYTEAFF
TGTGCCAGCAGCGTAAACCTGCGACAGGATTACACTGAAGCTTTCTTT
>.|TRBD2|TRBJ2-7|TRBV4-3
CASSHLPSGSLDEQYF
TGCGCCAGCAGCCACTTACCTAGCGGGAGTCTCGACGAGCAGTACTTC
>.|.|TRBJ1-1|TRBV30
CARRMGTEAFF
TGTGCCCGAAGGATGGGCACTGAAGCTTTCTTT
>.|.|TRBJ1-1|TRBV11-1
CASSLDAWGGNTEAFF
TGTGCCAGCAGCTTAGATGCTTGGGGGGGAAACACTGAAGCTTTCTTT
>.|TRBD1|TRBJ1-1|TRBV29-1
CSGGTGGTEAFF
TGCAGCGGTGGGACAGGGGGCACTGAAGCTTTCTTT
>.|.|TRBJ2-1|TRBV6-1
CASSEYVREWEQFF
TGTGCCAGCAGTGAATACGTGAGGGAGTGGGAGCAGTTCTTC
>.|TRBD2|TRBJ2-3|TRBV9
CASSGLGLADHTDTQYF
TGTGCCAGCAGCGGACTGGGACTAGCGGATCACACAGATACGCAGTATTTT
>.|.|TRBJ2-4|TRBV7-9
CASSSALAKNIQYF
TGTGCCAGCAGCTCGGCACTAGCCAAAAACATTCAGTACTTC
>.|TRBD2|TRBJ2-3|TRBV11-2
CASSWERGGTDTQYF
TGTGCCAGCAGCTGGGAGCGGGGGGGGACAGATACGCAGTATTTT
>.|.|TRBJ2-7|TRBV29-1
CSVPAGYEQYF
TGCAGCGTACCGGCGGGGTACGAGCAGTACTTC
>.|.|TRBJ2-2|TRBV19
CASRLILGGELFF
TGTGCCAGTAGATTAATATTGGGCGGGGAGCTGTTTTTT
>.|TRBD1|TRBJ1-4|TRBV27
CASSSRDRGRVANEKLFF
TGTGCCAGCAGTTCCCGGGACAGGGGGAGGGTGGCTAATGAAAAACTGTTTTTT
>.|.|TRBJ2-7|TRBV5-4
CASSPGHGVYEQYF
TGTGCCAGCAGCCCGGGACACGGAGTCTACGAGCAGTACTTC
>few|.|TRBJ2-1|TRBV9
CASSVGREQFF
TGTGCCAGCAGCGTAGGGAGGGAGCAGTTCTTC